This T cell receptor (beta chain) was sequenced during a study of neurological immune-mediated disorders. Study results and caveats: Levels of TCR clonal expansion peaked in HTLV-1-associated myelopathy and reached their lowest in multiple sclerosis, under those of healthy controls. Expanded clones shared no CDR3 amino acid sequences across subjects, suggesting private repertoires in all groups.

Unsorted libraries were prepared from 2 million PBMCs that had been stored at -80 C. As for this clonotype: Its cognate antigen is unknown.

5'RACE with 10-nucleotide random UMIs produced the cDNA. TCRdb re-called the 5' RACE reads with MiXCR, one entry per CDR3 protein. The data hold 55,000 to 70,000 distinct CDR3 sequences, with 11% observed a single time. The CDR3 runs 15 residues. Germline V CDR1 and CDR2: SGHTA, FQGNSA. With 5 bases clipped from V and 5 bases from J, the junction kept 5 bases outside the gene matches. The genes are TRBV7-2 and TRBJ2-2, with 10 bases aligning to TRBD1. Sequencing was performed on PBMCs. The sequence was collected from a man in his sixties in good health. The CDR3 sequence: CASSPWDRGTGELFF. The CDR3, as DNA: TGTGCCAGCAGCCCGTGGGACAGGGGAACCGGGGAGCTGTTTTTT.